This T cell receptor (beta chain) originates from a study of T cell changes during pregnancy in multiple sclerosis. Sequencing was performed with immunoSEQ multiplex PCR; in TCRdb, only in-frame clones are kept and a portion is missing. The sample consists of approximately 31,000 clones, around 93% of them appearing once. Germline CDR1 MNHNS, CDR2 SASEGT. Trimming stripped 2 bases from V and 8 bases from J, with 13 bases between. This CDR3 has 14 residues. Here the sequenced sample was CD4+ T cells from peripheral blood mononuclear cells, taken in the second trimester of pregnancy. The sequence came from a female donor with multiple sclerosis, enrolled in a pregnancy study. V is TRBV6-1 and J is TRBJ1-5; D is possibly TRBD1 (6 bases). CDR3 sequence: CASSEFGGLKPQHF. The CDR3 coding sequence is TGTGCCAGCAGTGAATTCGGGGGGCTCAAGCCCCAGCATTTT.